The clone carrying this T cell receptor beta chain was found many times. Its antigen remains unidentified. The data were taken from a study of regulatory T cells in long-lasting Graves disease. V dropped 5 bases and J dropped 4; count of bases not matched to a gene: 13. The germline V gene encodes CDR1 SGHTA and CDR2 FQGNSA. This CDR3 has 16 amino acids. Study conclusions and caveats: Persistent Graves' patients showed reduced TCR diversity versus newly diagnosed patients.

Time point in this sample: newly diagnosed GD, antithyroid drugs for less than 3 months. RNA extracted from PBMCs served as the sequencing template. Blood from the periphery, around 9 milliliters in all, was drawn into EDTA tubes. Arm-PCR of CDR3 regions and iRepertoire HTBI primers were the basis on which TCR beta libraries were built. How the authors handled the data: Identified across the samples were some 67 TRBV segments and over 11 TRBJ segments. TCRdb processed the multiplex PCR reads anew with MiXCR; each CDR3 protein has one entry. Here the V and J calls rest on TCRdb's processing, not on the authors' analysis. Counted here are just over 600,000 distinct CDR3 sequences, roughly 16% occurring once; the ten biggest clones make up under 20%. The same data also went into a second study, on T cells in Graves' hyperthyroidism and ophthalmopathy. According to that study: A set of HTBI primers served as the primers for a first-round RT-PCR of the TCR CDR3.

This clonotype originated in a woman aged 25 to 39 with Graves disease. The input for sequencing was peripheral blood mononuclear cells (PBMCs), taken at new diagnosis, from a patient treated with antithyroid drugs. The rearrangement uses TRBV7-2 and TRBJ1-1; 7 bases line up with TRBD1. CDR3 coding DNA: TGTGCCAGCAGCCCAGGGGGACTGCCCCGGGGCACTGAAGCTTTCTTT. Amino acids: CASSPGGLPRGTEAFF. Full variable domain (missing parts from reference TRBV7-2 and TRBJ1-1): GAGVSQSPSNKVTEKGKDVELRCDPISGHTALYWYRQSLGQGLEFLIYFQGNSAPDKSGLPSDRFSAERTGGSVSTLTIQRTQQEDSAVYLCASSPGGLPRGTEAFFGQGTRLTVV.